This TCR beta chain was sequenced during a study of blood T cell repertoires in COVID-19. Study background: There were acute and convalescent COVID-19 samples, and they came from the United States, Italy and Spain. PBMCs, B-cell-depleted T cells, or T cells provided the cDNA or gDNA that made up the material.

The CDR3 sequence is 14 residues long. The V end was cut by 4 bases, the J end by 4 bases, with 13 bases between. Germline values: CDR1 SNHLY, CDR2 FYNNEI. This clone came up a few times. As originally analysed: Amplification of reference gene primers was used by the study to estimate nucleated cell counts. The data were produced by immunoSEQ multiplex PCR, yet TCRdb's version contains in-frame clones alone and is incomplete. The V and J calls and clone size are taken from that table; D and trimming were inferred from the DNA. This sample has approximately 230,000 clones, with approximately 79% found just once.

The sequence was obtained from a woman over 75 with active or convalescent COVID-19. Material: peripheral blood. The chain combines TRBV2 with TRBJ1-2; possibly TRBD1 for D (6 bases). As DNA, the CDR3 is TGTGCCAGCAGTGCAAGACAGGTAGCCTATGGCTACACCTTC. This codes for CASSARQVAYGYTF. The whole variable domain, remainder taken from reference TRBV2 and TRBJ1-2, is EPEVTQTPSHQVTQMGQEVILRCVPISNHLYFYWYRQILGQKVEFLVSFYNNEISEKSEIFDDQFSVERPDGSNFTLKIRSTKLEDSAMYFCASSARQVAYGYTFGSGTRLTVV.